One sample yielded the 10 T cell receptor beta chains listed below, sequenced in a study of blood T cell repertoires in COVID-19. Clones were sequenced by immunoSEQ multiplex PCR, and TCRdb holds only the in-frame ones, with some missing. The sample includes 200,000 to 300,000 clones, about 90% seen only once; the top ten take 6.2%. Specimen: peripheral blood. All receptors come from a man aged 55 to 70 with acute or convalescent COVID-19.

The V gene is TRBV19, the J gene TRBJ2-6; D is unresolved. Per the germline V gene, CDR1 is LNHDA and CDR2 is SQIVND (reference sequence). The CDR3 has 15 amino acids. Trimming removed 7 bases at V and 0 bases at J, with 10 bases between. The CDR3 region has the DNA TGTGCCAGTAAGTACACATCCTCTGGGGCCAACGTCCTGACTTTC. This gives the protein CASKYTSSGANVLTF. The variable domain in full, with the rest retrieved from reference TRBV19 and TRBJ2-6, is DGGITQSPKYLFRKEGQNVTLSCEQNLNHDAMYWYRQDPGQGLRLIYYSQIVNDFQKGDIAEGYSVSREKKESFPLTVTSAQKNPTAFYLCASKYTSSGANVLTFGAGSRLTVL.

The rearrangement links TRBV28 to TRBJ2-1, with 13 positions matching TRBD2. With V trimmed by 3 bases and J by 9 bases, 17 bases remained unmatched. CDR1 and CDR2 (germline): MDHEN, SYDVKM. The CDR3 extends over 19 amino acids. For the CDR3, the DNA is TGTGCCAGCAGTTTCTCTCCACCCTTGGGGACTAGCGGGACAAGTGAGCAGTTCTTC. This translates into CASSFSPPLGTSGTSEQFF.

The chain carries TRBV6-4 and TRBJ2-1; tentative D call: TRBD2 (6 bases). The ends were cut back, 5 bases at V and 6 bases at J, with 23 bases in the middle. The length of the CDR3 is 17 residues. Germline loops: CDR1 MRHNA, CDR2 SNTAGT. CDR3: CASSSPGDPTRGNEQFF. The CDR3 DNA sequence: TGTGCCAGCAGTTCACCGGGAGATCCCACTCGGGGCAATGAGCAGTTCTTC.

CDR3 sequence reads: CASSLQQALNTEAFF. As DNA, the CDR3 is TGTGCCAGCAGCTTACAGCAGGCGCTCAACACTGAAGCTTTCTTT. This chain uses TRBV11-3 with TRBJ1-1; D unresolved. V lost 2 bases and J lost 2, with 12 bases in between. Germline values: CDR1 SGHNT, CDR2 YENEEA. This CDR3 region has 15 residues. The full variable domain, in which reference TRBV11-3 and TRBJ1-1 provide the parts outside the CDR3, is EAGVVQSPRYKIIEKKQPVAFWCNPISGHNTLYWYLQNLGQGPELLIRYENEEAVDDSQLPKDRFSAERLKGVDSTLKIQPAELGDSAVYLCASSLQQALNTEAFFGQGTRLTVV.

V and J are TRBV5-5 and TRBJ2-7, with 8 bases lining up with TRBD1. The CDR3 consists of 16 residues. With 0 bases clipped from V and 4 bases from J, the junction kept 9 bases outside the gene matches. Germline V gene lookup returns CDR1 SGHKS and CDR2 YYEKEE (reference sequence). This chain's CDR3 is CASSLAGGQGKYEQYF. Written as DNA, the CDR3 is TGTGCCAGCAGCTTGGCGGGTGGACAGGGAAAGTACGAGCAGTACTTC.

The chain employs TRBV5-4 and TRBJ1-2, with D possibly being TRBD1 (6 bases). Germline CDR1 SGHNT, CDR2 YYREEE (reference sequence). V lost 2 bases and J lost 4, with 21 bases in between. The CDR3 spans 17 residues. This CDR3 reads CASSFHPWGGLSYGYTF. The CDR3, as DNA: TGTGCCAGCAGCTTTCACCCGTGGGGGGGGCTTAGCTATGGCTACACCTTC.

The CDR3 DNA sequence: TGTGCCAGCAGCGTAGCTCCGGACAAAGAAGCTTTCTTT. It is translated as CASSVAPDKEAFF. This chain uses TRBV9 with TRBJ1-1, with D possibly matching TRBD1 (5 bases). Trimming removed 0 bases at V and 8 bases at J, with 11 bases between. The CDR3 totals 13 residues. The germline CDR1 and CDR2 sequences are SGDLS and YYNGEE.

The chain combines TRBV3-1 (or the pseudogene TRBV3-2) with TRBJ1-1; D ambiguous. The germline V gene has CDR1 LGHDT and CDR2 YNNKEL (reference sequence). This CDR3 is 15 amino acids long. Trimming left V 0 bases short and J 2 bases short, with 10 bases between. Here the CDR3 DNA reads TGTGCCAGCAGCCAAGAAGGGAGCGGTAACACTGAAGCTTTCTTT. It specifies CASSQEGSGNTEAFF.

V is TRBV28 and J is TRBJ2-5, with 8 bases identical to TRBD1. V lost 6 bases to trimming and J lost 4 bases; unmatched junction nucleotides: 7. In germline, CDR1 is MDHEN, CDR2 SYDVKM. This CDR3 comprises 14 residues. The CDR3 loop is CASRKGQGGETQYF. The DNA of the CDR3 is TGTGCCAGCAGAAAAGGACAGGGAGGAGAGACCCAGTACTTC.

The chain links TRBV28 to TRBJ1-2; tentative D call: TRBD1 (6 bases). V was trimmed by 1 base and J by 5 bases, leaving 14 bases between them. Germline CDR1 is MDHEN and CDR2 is SYDVKM. There are 15 residues in the CDR3. Here the CDR3 DNA reads TGTGCCAGCAGTTTATTGGGGTCAACAGGGTATGGCTACACCTTC. Its protein product is CASSLLGSTGYGYTF.